A selection of T cell receptor beta chains follows, all from one sample in a study of OX40 agonist ivuxolimab in advanced cancers. The table came from immunoSEQ multiplex PCR; TCRdb's copy has only in-frame clones and leaves some out. The sample comprises about 79,000 clones, 88% of which are singletons, and about 3.8% rests with the top ten. Sequencing was performed on CD4+ or CD8+ T cells sorted from blood, taken in a trial of the OX40 agonist ivuxolimab. Receptors originate from an adult with an advanced solid tumor such as melanoma, head and neck, liver or kidney cancer. CDR3s include the opening cysteine and the closing phenylalanine or tryptophan. Each record gives: D gene, clone size, V gene, J gene, CDR3 protein, CDR3 DNA. The D gene is left open where the match is weak. The size entry is marked missing in some rows and otherwise reads once, few, many or a size class.

>.|.|TRBV27|TRBJ1-2
CASSQGGYGYTF
TGTGCCAGCAGTCAGGGTGGGTATGGCTACACCTTC
>.|.|TRBV7-7|TRBJ2-5
CASSMTGETQYF
TGTGCTAGCAGCATGACAGGAGAGACCCAGTACTTC
>TRBD2|few|TRBV11-3|TRBJ2-1
CASSFYGGLAGDHEQFF
TGTGCCAGCAGCTTCTACGGGGGACTAGCGGGAGATCATGAGCAGTTCTTC
>TRBD2|.|TRBV6-1|TRBJ2-2
CASSDGSGRAPNTGELFF
TGTGCCAGCAGTGACGGTAGCGGGAGGGCCCCGAACACCGGGGAGCTGTTTTTT
>TRBD2|.|TRBV7-9|TRBJ2-5
CASSFLADQETQYF
TGTGCCAGCAGCTTTCTAGCGGACCAAGAGACCCAGTACTTC
>TRBD2|once|TRBV30|TRBJ2-5
CAWSVGTTLQETQYF
TGTGCCTGGAGTGTAGGGACTACCTTACAAGAGACCCAGTACTTC
>.|.|TRBV5-4|TRBJ2-6
CASSQILSGANVLTF
TGTGCCAGCAGCCAAATACTCTCTGGGGCCAACGTCCTGACTTTC
>.|.|TRBV19|TRBJ2-7
CASTEGDSYEQYF
TGTGCCAGTACGGAGGGGGACTCCTACGAGCAGTACTTC
>TRBD1|few|TRBV11-2|TRBJ1-4
CASSLEGGRGWEKLFF
TGTGCCAGCAGCTTAGAAGGTGGCAGGGGGTGGGAAAAACTGTTTTTT
>.|few|TRBV19|TRBJ1-1
CASSTTVNTEAFF
TGTGCCAGTAGTACCACGGTGAACACTGAAGCTTTCTTT